This T cell receptor (beta chain) appears in the sequencing data of a study of regulatory T cells in long-lasting Graves disease. Both iRepertoire HTBI primers and Arm-PCR of CDR3 regions were used to build the TCR beta libraries. TCRdb reprocessed the multiplex PCR reads with MiXCR, giving one entry per CDR3 protein. The table shows roughly 500,000 distinct CDR3 sequences, with roughly 13% occurring only once. Study-wide points: Persistent disease samples used TRBV28, TRBJ1-2 and TRBJ2-5 preferentially.

Between the trimmed V and J ends, which lost 1 base and 0 bases, there was a span of 7 bases. Germline CDR1 reads LNHNV; CDR2 reads YYDKDF (reference sequence). CDR3 length equals 14 residues. Time point described: newly diagnosed GD, antithyroid drugs for less than 3 months. The TCR library used RNA extracted from PBMCs. American Thyroid Association guidelines served as the basis for diagnosing Graves' disease. This clonotype was counted ten times or more. Its antigen remains unidentified. The same specimen was also included in a second study, on T cells in Graves' hyperthyroidism and ophthalmopathy. That study adds: TCR CDR3 underwent first-round RT-PCR with the HTBI primer set.

This receptor was identified in a man aged 30 to 39 with Graves disease. The material was peripheral blood mononuclear cells (PBMCs), obtained at new diagnosis, from a patient treated with antithyroid drugs. The chain links TRBV15 to TRBJ2-7; D ambiguous. CDR3 DNA sequence: TGTGCCACCAGCAGAGTGGGCAGCTCCTACGAGCAGTACTTC. This encodes CATSRVGSSYEQYF.